Given below is one TCR beta chain in context. Its matching antigen is unknown. The record originates from a study of cytomegalovirus exposure and HLA in healthy donors. Study-level points and caveats: Reportedly, a later analysis found an Asian-associated ancestry cluster had fewer N-insertions than the roughly 700-donor mean. A few chains tied to CMV proved CMV antigen-specific in vitro.

This CDR3 comprises 16 residues. CDR1 GTSNPN and CDR2 SVGIG come from the germline V gene (reference sequence). V lost 0 bases, J lost 6 bases, and 12 bases stayed unmatched. Primers included in the PCR were 60 Vbeta and 13 Jbeta primers. TCRdb keeps only in-frame clones here, not all; method: immunoSEQ multiplex PCR. This table holds about 120,000 clones, 79% found once. This sequence was found in a young woman in good health and CMV-seropositive. The chain couples TRBV30 to TRBJ2-7, with 9 bases aligning to TRBD2. The sequenced sample was PBMCs. Here the CDR3 reads CAWSVFAGGPGGEQYF. The CDR3, as DNA: TGTGCCTGGAGTGTATTTGCGGGAGGGCCCGGGGGCGAGCAGTACTTC.